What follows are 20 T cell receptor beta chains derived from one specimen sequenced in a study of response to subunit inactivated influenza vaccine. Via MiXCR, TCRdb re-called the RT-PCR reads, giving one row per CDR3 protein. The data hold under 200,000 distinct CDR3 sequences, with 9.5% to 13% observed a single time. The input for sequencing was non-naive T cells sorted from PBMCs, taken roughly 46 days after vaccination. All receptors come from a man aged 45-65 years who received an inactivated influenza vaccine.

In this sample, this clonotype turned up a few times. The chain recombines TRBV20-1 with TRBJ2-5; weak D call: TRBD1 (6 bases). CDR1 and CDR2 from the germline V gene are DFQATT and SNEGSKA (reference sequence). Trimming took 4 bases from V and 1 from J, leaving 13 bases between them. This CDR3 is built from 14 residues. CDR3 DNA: TGCAGTGCTACCCCCCTGGACAGCCAAGAGACCCAGTACTTC. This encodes CSATPLDSQETQYF.

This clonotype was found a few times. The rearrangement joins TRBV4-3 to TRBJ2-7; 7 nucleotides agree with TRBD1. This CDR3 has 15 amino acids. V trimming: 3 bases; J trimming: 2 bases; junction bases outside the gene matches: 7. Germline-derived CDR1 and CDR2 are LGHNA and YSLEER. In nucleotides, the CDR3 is TGCGCCAGCAGCCAGCTTAACAGGGGAACCTACGAGCAGTACTTC. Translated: CASSQLNRGTYEQYF.

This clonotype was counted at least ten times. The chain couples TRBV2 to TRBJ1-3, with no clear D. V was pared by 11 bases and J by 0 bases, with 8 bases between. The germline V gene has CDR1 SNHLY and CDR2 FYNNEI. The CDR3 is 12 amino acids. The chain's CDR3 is CAYKASGNTIYF. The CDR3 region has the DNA TGTGCCTACAAAGCCTCTGGAAACACCATATATTTT.

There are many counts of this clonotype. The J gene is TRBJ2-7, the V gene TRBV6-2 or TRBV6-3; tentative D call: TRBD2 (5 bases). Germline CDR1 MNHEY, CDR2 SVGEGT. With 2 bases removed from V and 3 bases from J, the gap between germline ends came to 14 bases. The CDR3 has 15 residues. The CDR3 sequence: CASSYDPSTFYEQYF. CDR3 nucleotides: TGTGCCAGCAGTTACGACCCTAGCACGTTCTACGAGCAGTACTTC.

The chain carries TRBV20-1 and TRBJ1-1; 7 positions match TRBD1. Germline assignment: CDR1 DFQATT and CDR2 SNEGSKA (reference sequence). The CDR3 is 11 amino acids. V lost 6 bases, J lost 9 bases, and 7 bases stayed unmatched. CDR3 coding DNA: TGCAGTGCCGCGACAGGGTCCCAAGCTTTCTTT. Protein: CSAATGSQAFF.

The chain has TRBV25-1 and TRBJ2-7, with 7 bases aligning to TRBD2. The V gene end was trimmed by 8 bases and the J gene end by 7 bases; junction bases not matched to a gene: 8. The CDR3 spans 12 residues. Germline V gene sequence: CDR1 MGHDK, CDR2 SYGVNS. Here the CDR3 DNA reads TGTGCCAGCGCAAGAGCGGGATCTGAGCAGTACTTC. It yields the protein CASARAGSEQYF.

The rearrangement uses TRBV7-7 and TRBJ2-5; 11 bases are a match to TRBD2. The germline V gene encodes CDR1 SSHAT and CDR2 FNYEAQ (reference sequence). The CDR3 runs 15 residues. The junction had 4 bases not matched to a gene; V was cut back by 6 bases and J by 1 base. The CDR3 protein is CASSRTSGPQETQYF. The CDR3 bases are TGTGCCAGCAGTAGGACTAGCGGGCCCCAAGAGACCCAGTACTTC.

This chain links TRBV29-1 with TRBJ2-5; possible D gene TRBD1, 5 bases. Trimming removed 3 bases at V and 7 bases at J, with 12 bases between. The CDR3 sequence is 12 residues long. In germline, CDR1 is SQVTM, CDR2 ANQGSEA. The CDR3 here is CSVDSREATQYF. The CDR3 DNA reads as TGCAGCGTTGATAGCAGGGAAGCGACCCAGTACTTC.

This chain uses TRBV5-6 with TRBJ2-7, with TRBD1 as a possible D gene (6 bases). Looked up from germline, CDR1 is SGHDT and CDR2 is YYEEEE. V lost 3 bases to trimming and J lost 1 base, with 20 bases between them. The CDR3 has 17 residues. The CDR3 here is CASSSQITGFLSYEQYF. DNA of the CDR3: TGTGCCAGCAGCTCCCAAATCACAGGGTTCCTATCCTACGAGCAGTACTTC.

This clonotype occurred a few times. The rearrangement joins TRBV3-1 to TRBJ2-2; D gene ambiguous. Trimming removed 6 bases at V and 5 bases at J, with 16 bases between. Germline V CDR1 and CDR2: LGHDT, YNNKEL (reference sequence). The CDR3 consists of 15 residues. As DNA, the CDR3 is TGTGCCAGCAGGTCCGTTGAGCCATTGACCGGGGAGCTGTTTTTT. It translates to CASRSVEPLTGELFF.

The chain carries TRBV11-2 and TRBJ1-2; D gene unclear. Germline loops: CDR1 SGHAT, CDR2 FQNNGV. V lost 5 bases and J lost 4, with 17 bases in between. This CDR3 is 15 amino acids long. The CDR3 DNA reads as TGTGCCAGCAGCCCCAGGCTAGGTCAGACCTATGGCTACACCTTC. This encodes CASSPRLGQTYGYTF.

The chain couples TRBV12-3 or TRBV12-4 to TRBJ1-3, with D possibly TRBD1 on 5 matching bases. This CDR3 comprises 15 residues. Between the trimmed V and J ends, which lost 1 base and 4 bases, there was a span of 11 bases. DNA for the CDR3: TGTGCCAGCAGTTTAGGGGGCGCTACCGGAAACACCATATATTTT. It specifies CASSLGGATGNTIYF.

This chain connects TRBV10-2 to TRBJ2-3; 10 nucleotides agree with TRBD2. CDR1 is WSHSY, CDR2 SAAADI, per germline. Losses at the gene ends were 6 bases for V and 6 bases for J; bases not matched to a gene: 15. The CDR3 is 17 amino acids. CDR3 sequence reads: CASSRPSSGGPVDTQYF. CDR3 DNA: TGCGCCAGCAGCCGCCCATCTAGCGGGGGCCCCGTGGATACGCAGTATTTT.

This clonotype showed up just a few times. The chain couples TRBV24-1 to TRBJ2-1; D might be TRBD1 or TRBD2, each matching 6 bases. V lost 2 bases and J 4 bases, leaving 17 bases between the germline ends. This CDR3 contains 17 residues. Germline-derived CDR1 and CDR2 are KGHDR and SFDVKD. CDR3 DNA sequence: TGTGCCACCAGTGATTCCGTAGGGGGGCTTGGTTACAATGAGCAGTTCTTC. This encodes CATSDSVGGLGYNEQFF.

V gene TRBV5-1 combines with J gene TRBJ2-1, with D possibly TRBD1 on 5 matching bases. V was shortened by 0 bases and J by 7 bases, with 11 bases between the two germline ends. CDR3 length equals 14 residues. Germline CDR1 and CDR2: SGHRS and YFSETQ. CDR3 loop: CASSLGAGMNEQFF. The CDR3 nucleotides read TGCGCCAGCAGCTTGGGCGCAGGGATGAATGAGCAGTTCTTC.

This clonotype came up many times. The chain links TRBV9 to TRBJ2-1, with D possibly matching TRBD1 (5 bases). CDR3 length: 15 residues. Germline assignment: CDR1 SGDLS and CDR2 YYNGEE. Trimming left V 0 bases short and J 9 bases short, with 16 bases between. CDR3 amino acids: CASSVVSWGRTEQFF. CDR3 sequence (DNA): TGTGCCAGCAGCGTAGTCTCGTGGGGCAGGACTGAGCAGTTCTTC.

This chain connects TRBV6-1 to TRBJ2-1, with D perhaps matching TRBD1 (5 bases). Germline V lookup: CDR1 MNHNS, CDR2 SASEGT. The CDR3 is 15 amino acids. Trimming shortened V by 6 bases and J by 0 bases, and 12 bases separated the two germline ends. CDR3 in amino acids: CASRSGSSSYNEQFF. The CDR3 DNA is TGTGCCAGCAGGTCAGGGTCTAGCTCCTACAATGAGCAGTTCTTC.

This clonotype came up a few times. CDR3 in amino acids: CSARDTGTAYEQYF. The DNA of the CDR3 is TGCAGTGCTAGGGATACCGGGACTGCCTACGAGCAGTACTTC. J is TRBJ2-7 and V is TRBV20-1; tentatively, D is TRBD2 (6 bases). Between the trimmed V and J ends, which lost 3 bases and 2 bases, there was a span of 14 bases. Germline CDR1 reads DFQATT; CDR2 reads SNEGSKA (reference sequence). This CDR3 contains 14 residues.

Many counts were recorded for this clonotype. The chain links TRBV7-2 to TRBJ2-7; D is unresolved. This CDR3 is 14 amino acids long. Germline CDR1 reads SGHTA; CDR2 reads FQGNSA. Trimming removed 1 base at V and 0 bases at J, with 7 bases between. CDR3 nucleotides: TGTGCCAGCAGCTTAGTACACAGCTCCTACGAGCAGTACTTC. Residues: CASSLVHSSYEQYF.

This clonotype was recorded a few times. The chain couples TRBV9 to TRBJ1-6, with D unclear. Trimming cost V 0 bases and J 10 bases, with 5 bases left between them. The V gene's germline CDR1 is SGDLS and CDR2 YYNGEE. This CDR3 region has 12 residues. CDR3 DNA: TGTGCCAGCAGCGTAGTAGGCTCACCCCTCCACTTT. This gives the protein CASSVVGSPLHF.